What follows are 27 T cell receptor beta chains derived from one specimen sequenced in a study of monozygotic twins with inflammatory bowel disease. TCRdb re-called the 5' RACE reads and catalogs CDR3 proteins one per entry, DNA excluded. Reported are approximately 420,000 distinct CDR3 sequences; the ten largest clones contain 2% to 2.5%. Material for sequencing was blood. All receptors come from a human donor with ulcerative colitis or Crohn's disease, or a healthy co-twin of an affected twin (not recorded which).

The chain combines TRBV9 with TRBJ2-1; TCRdb returns TRBD2, unconfirmable since there is no DNA. Germline CDR1 reads SGDLS; CDR2 reads YYNGEE. The CDR3 has 15 residues. The CDR3 protein is CASSVDSGSYNEQFF. The complete variable domain, with remaining parts taken from reference TRBV9 and TRBJ2-1, reads DSGVTQTPKHLITATGQRVTLRCSPRSGDLSVYWYQQSLDQGLQFLIQYYNGEERAKGNILERFSAQQFPDLHSELNLSSLELGDSALYFCASSVDSGSYNEQFFGPGTRLTVL.

The chain is built from TRBV27 and TRBJ1-6. CDR1 and CDR2 (germline): MNHEY, SMNVEV (reference sequence). The CDR3 length is 14 residues. CDR3 protein: CASSLSRAGSPLHF.

The CDR3 sequence: CSVDSSGSSYEQYF. The chain carries TRBV29-1 and TRBJ2-7; TCRdb selects TRBD2, and the lack of DNA leaves this call unchecked. The CDR3 spans 14 residues. Germline CDR1 reads SQVTM; CDR2 reads ANQGSEA.

The chain uses TRBV20-1 and TRBJ1-6; TCRdb names TRBD1, which stays unverified in the absence of DNA. The CDR3 loop spans 15 amino acids. Per the germline V gene, CDR1 is DFQATT and CDR2 is SNEGSKA (reference sequence). CDR3 sequence reads: CSAIFPVQGNSPLHF.

The genes are TRBV20-1 and TRBJ2-5; TCRdb's assignment of TRBD2 cannot be checked, as there is no DNA. Germline loops: CDR1 DFQATT, CDR2 SNEGSKA (reference sequence). This CDR3 has 14 residues. The CDR3 here is CSARPGTSGETQYF.

This chain uses TRBV7-9 with TRBJ1-1; TCRdb returns TRBD1, unconfirmable since there is no DNA. Germline CDR1 and CDR2: SEHNR and FQNEAQ (reference sequence). There are 12 residues in the CDR3. The CDR3 sequence is CASSKQGAEAFF.

The rearrangement uses TRBV20-1 and TRBJ2-3. CDR3 length: 14 amino acids. Germline V gene sequence: CDR1 DFQATT, CDR2 SNEGSKA (reference sequence). CDR3 amino acids: CSAFLPWYTDTQYF.

The gene calls are TRBV18 and TRBJ1-1. CDR3 length: 13 amino acids. The germline gives CDR1 KGHSH, CDR2 LQKENI. CDR3 residues: CASSQEGLDLAFF.

The J gene is TRBJ2-2, the V gene TRBV7-9; with no DNA, the TCRdb D assignment of TRBD1 cannot be verified. The CDR3 totals 16 residues. The germline V gene has CDR1 SEHNR and CDR2 FQNEAQ (reference sequence). CDR3 amino acids: CASSPRGPSNTGELFF.

The chain has TRBV20-1 and TRBJ1-5; no DNA is available, so the TRBD1 call from TCRdb remains unchecked. The CDR3 runs to 16 residues. CDR1 is DFQATT and CDR2 is SNEGSKA in the germline V gene (reference sequence). CDR3: CSASGTVTFSNQPQHF.

CDR3 loop: CASSLGGTGDNEQFF. The chain links TRBV14 to TRBJ2-1; TCRdb indicates TRBD1, and absent DNA this call remains unverified. From germline, CDR1 is SGHDN and CDR2 FVKESK. CDR3 length: 15 residues.

The J gene is TRBJ2-1, the V gene TRBV18; checking the TCRdb D call of TRBD1 is not possible without DNA. CDR1 and CDR2 (germline): KGHSH, LQKENI. This CDR3 contains 17 residues. The CDR3 is CASSPQPPRGVYNEQFF.

The chain is built from TRBV7-9 and TRBJ2-1; the D call from TCRdb, TRBD1, cannot be confirmed without DNA. CDR1 is SEHNR and CDR2 is FQNEAQ in the germline V gene (reference sequence). The length of the CDR3 is 16 residues. The CDR3 is CASTQIGPNSYNEQFF.

This chain links TRBV2 with TRBJ2-1. The germline V gene encodes CDR1 SNHLY and CDR2 FYNNEI. This CDR3 is built from 12 residues. The CDR3 reads CASGFSDNEQFF.

The V gene is TRBV5-4, the J gene TRBJ2-1; the D call from TCRdb, TRBD2, cannot be confirmed without DNA. The length of the CDR3 is 17 residues. From germline, CDR1 is SGHNT and CDR2 YYREEE (reference sequence). The CDR3: CASSYTLFGLVYNEQFF.

V and J are TRBV3-1 and TRBJ1-2. Germline values: CDR1 LGHDT, CDR2 YNNKEL (reference sequence). The CDR3 has 16 residues. CDR3 sequence reads: CASSQDLIQANYGYTF. The whole variable domain, remainder taken from reference TRBV3-1 and TRBJ1-2, is DTAVSQTPKYLVTQMGNDKSIKCEQNLGHDTMYWYKQDSKKFLKIMFSYNNKELIINETVPNRFSPKSPDKAHLNLHINSLELGDSAVYFCASSQDLIQANYGYTFGSGTRLTVV.

V is TRBV5-1 and J is TRBJ2-7. The CDR3 runs 15 residues. Germline assignment: CDR1 SGHRS and CDR2 YFSETQ. CDR3 in amino acids: CASSLVPQNSYEQYF.

V usage is TRBV5-4 and J usage is TRBJ1-4; without DNA, the TCRdb call of TRBD1 cannot be checked. The germline V gene has CDR1 SGHNT and CDR2 YYREEE (reference sequence). This CDR3 spans 13 amino acids. The CDR3 is CASNRGPGEKLFF.

The CDR3 region is CSAQTARDRAYNEQFF. This chain joins TRBV20-1 and TRBJ2-1; the D call of TRBD1 rests on TCRdb alone, since no DNA is present to check it. This CDR3 is built from 16 residues. The V gene's germline CDR1 is DFQATT and CDR2 SNEGSKA (reference sequence).

V gene TRBV10-3 combines with J gene TRBJ2-7; TCRdb's assignment of TRBD1 cannot be checked, as there is no DNA. Germline V CDR1 and CDR2: ENHRY, SYGVKD. This CDR3 contains 14 residues. This chain's CDR3 is CAISEQGKSYEQYF.

The chain carries TRBV20-1 and TRBJ2-5; TCRdb's D call of TRBD1 is untestable without DNA. CDR3 length equals 16 residues. Germline V gene sequence: CDR1 DFQATT, CDR2 SNEGSKA (reference sequence). The CDR3 is CSARDLGLQGRETQYF.

V is TRBV6-1 and J is TRBJ2-1; TCRdb's D gene call, TRBD1, goes unchecked for lack of DNA. Germline V CDR1 and CDR2: MNHNS, SASEGT. CDR3 length: 14 amino acids. CDR3 in amino acids: CASSRDRVLREQFF.

This chain uses TRBV11-2 with TRBJ2-1. The CDR3 spans 13 residues. CDR1 is SGHAT, CDR2 FQNNGV, per germline. This CDR3 is CASSLELGTEQFF.

This CDR3 reads CASSLGMGGYEQYF. V and J are TRBV7-9 and TRBJ2-7; TCRdb selects TRBD1, and the lack of DNA leaves this call unchecked. CDR1 is SEHNR, CDR2 FQNEAQ, per germline (reference sequence). The CDR3 consists of 14 residues.

The genes are TRBV5-5 and TRBJ2-2. The CDR3 covers 15 residues. Germline V gives CDR1 SGHKS, CDR2 YYEKEE (reference sequence). The CDR3 region is CASSFQVLNTGELFF.

The CDR3 loop reads CASSASPGIYEQYF. The chain employs TRBV9 and TRBJ2-7; there is no DNA to check the TCRdb D call of TRBD1. The CDR3 runs to 14 residues. Germline values: CDR1 SGDLS, CDR2 YYNGEE.

The chain links TRBV7-2 to TRBJ2-7; absent DNA, TCRdb's TRBD1 call cannot be checked. The CDR3 has 15 residues. CDR1 SGHTA and CDR2 FQGNSA come from the germline V gene. The CDR3 spells CASSSSPWADYEQYF.